A single sample gave rise to the 31 T cell receptor beta chains below, sequenced in a study of shared clonotypes between healthy human individuals. Using immunoSEQ multiplex PCR, the repertoire was profiled, and TCRdb retains in-frame clones only, with some absent. Seen here are more than 450,000 clones, approximately 79% observed once, and the top ten hold over 10%. Sequencing used PBMCs. The receptors derive from a woman in her 40s in good health. Some clones in this sample may be carry-over from other donors' samples.

The genes are TRBV10-3 and TRBJ2-7; possibly TRBD2 for D (5 bases). From germline, CDR1 is ENHRY and CDR2 SYGVKD. V was shortened by 2 bases and J by 3 bases, with 11 bases between the two germline ends. There are 14 residues in the CDR3. The CDR3, as DNA: TGTGCCATCAGTGAGGGGGAGACTGACTACGAGCAGTACTTC. Translating gives CAISEGETDYEQYF.

V is TRBV28 and J is TRBJ2-5; maybe TRBD1 (6 bases). V lost 5 bases to trimming and J lost 0 bases, with 16 bases between them. Germline-derived CDR1 and CDR2 are MDHEN and SYDVKM. This CDR3 is built from 16 residues. CDR3 protein: CASSPPGTSYQETQYF. In nucleotides, the CDR3 is TGTGCCAGCAGTCCGCCCGGGACATCGTACCAAGAGACCCAGTACTTC.

This clone was observed a single time. The chain employs TRBV6-1 and TRBJ2-1; possible D gene TRBD2, 6 bases. CDR1 and CDR2 (germline): MNHNS, SASEGT. Trimming stripped 6 bases from V and 3 bases from J, with 12 bases between. CDR3 length: 14 amino acids. This CDR3 is CASRDLANYNEQFF. The CDR3 DNA is TGTGCCAGCAGGGACCTAGCGAACTACAATGAGCAGTTCTTC.

This chain joins TRBV5-8 and TRBJ2-3; TRBD2 aligns across 10 bases. Germline V gives CDR1 SGHTS, CDR2 YDEGEE. V lost 0 bases to trimming and J lost 2 bases; unmatched junction nucleotides: 3. The CDR3 runs 16 residues. The CDR3 region has the DNA TGTGCCAGCAGCTTGGCTAGCGGGAGTCCCACAGATACGCAGTATTTT. Translated, it gives CASSLASGSPTDTQYF.

The chain is built from TRBV7-9 and TRBJ1-2; no clear D. CDR1 and CDR2 (germline): SEHNR, FQNEAQ (reference sequence). This CDR3 is built from 14 residues. Deletions cut 0 bases from V and 5 bases from J, with 10 bases between. Written as DNA, the CDR3 is TGTGCCAGCAGCTTAGCCCTTTTCGGGTATGGCTACACCTTC. Translated, it gives CASSLALFGYGYTF.

This chain links TRBV4-1 with TRBJ2-7, with D possibly matching TRBD1 (6 bases). The CDR3 contains 14 residues. CDR1 is MGHRA, CDR2 YSYEKL, per germline. Deletions cut 1 base from V and 3 bases from J, with 10 bases between. The DNA of the CDR3 is TGCGCCAGCAGCCAAGGGACAGAGAACTACGAGCAGTACTTC. Amino acids: CASSQGTENYEQYF.

This clone was observed a single time. V gene TRBV7-9 combines with J gene TRBJ1-1, with TRBD1 identical over 9 bases. This CDR3 comprises 12 residues. V lost 5 bases and J lost 11; bases outside the gene matches: 6. CDR1 and CDR2 from the germline V gene are SEHNR and FQNEAQ (reference sequence). DNA for the CDR3: TGTGCCAGCAGCCCACGGGACAGGGTCGCTTTCTTT. This sequence encodes CASSPRDRVAFF.

The table lists this clone with a few counts. The chain uses TRBV19 and TRBJ1-4; the D gene is possibly TRBD1 (5 bases). The CDR3 loop spans 16 amino acids. Germline lookup yields CDR1 LNHDA and CDR2 SQIVND (reference sequence). Trimming took 5 bases from V and 1 from J, leaving 14 bases between them. The CDR3 loop reads CASSPQSGLTNEKLFF. The CDR3 DNA sequence: TGTGCCAGTAGTCCCCAGTCGGGGCTAACTAATGAAAAACTGTTTTTT.

The J gene is TRBJ2-3, the V gene TRBV9, with a tentative D call TRBD2 (7 bases). The CDR3 is 16 amino acids. Trimming took 3 bases from V and 3 from J, leaving 17 bases between them. Germline lookup yields CDR1 SGDLS and CDR2 YYNGEE. CDR3 bases: TGTGCCAGCAGCGCCCTAGGGGGGGGTTCAACAGATACGCAGTATTTT. It specifies CASSALGGGSTDTQYF. Complete variable domain (other parts from reference TRBV9 and TRBJ2-3): DSGVTQTPKHLITATGQRVTLRCSPRSGDLSVYWYQQSLDQGLQFLIQYYNGEERAKGNILERFSAQQFPDLHSELNLSSLELGDSALYFCASSALGGGSTDTQYFGPGTRLTVL.

The V call is TRBV19, the J call TRBJ2-5; no clear D. Trimming took off 7 bases at V and 4 bases at J, with 16 bases between the two ends. This CDR3 is 14 amino acids long. Germline CDR1 LNHDA, CDR2 SQIVND (reference sequence). The CDR3 is CASTPDQFGETQYF. CDR3 DNA: TGTGCCAGTACCCCGGACCAGTTCGGAGAGACCCAGTACTTC.

This chain uses TRBV5-4 with TRBJ1-2, with D possibly TRBD1 on 5 matching bases. The CDR3 has 14 residues. V was pared by 0 bases and J by 5 bases, with 11 bases between. Germline V CDR1 and CDR2: SGHNT, YYREEE (reference sequence). The CDR3 DNA is TGTGCCAGCAGCTTGGTGGGGGGAATTTATGGCTACACCTTC. This codes for CASSLVGGIYGYTF.

The chain combines TRBV10-3 with TRBJ1-1, with D uncertain. This CDR3 is built from 11 residues. Per the germline V gene, CDR1 is ENHRY and CDR2 is SYGVKD. The ends were cut back, 5 bases at V and 1 base at J, with 2 bases in the middle. The CDR3 region has the DNA TGTGCCATCAGTCAGAACACTGAAGCTTTCTTT. The encoded protein is CAISQNTEAFF.

The chain has TRBV5-1 and TRBJ2-5; 7 bases agree with TRBD1. The J call may be in error: the DNA end matches TRBJ2-7 better. Germline-derived CDR1 and CDR2 are SGHRS and YFSETQ. The CDR3 is 19 amino acids. CDR3 amino acids: CASSLSRDRPSLASYEQYF. Here the CDR3 DNA reads TGCGCCAGCAGCTTGTCCCGGGACAGACCATCCTTGGCCTCCTACGAGCAGTACTTC.

This chain connects TRBV30 to TRBJ2-3; 8 bases agree with TRBD2. Per the germline V gene, CDR1 is GTSNPN and CDR2 is SVGIG (reference sequence). Trimming removed 3 bases from V and 5 bases from J; junction bases left unmatched: 10. The CDR3 has 15 residues. The CDR3 reads CAWSEGTSGLDTQYF. CDR3 nucleotides: TGTGCCTGGAGCGAGGGGACTAGTGGTTTAGATACGCAGTATTTT.

This chain's CDR3 is CASSLLPFNEQFF. The CDR3 DNA reads TGTGCCAGCAGCTTACTCCCCTTTAATGAGCAGTTCTTC. The V and J genes are TRBV7-9 and TRBJ2-1; D gene uncertain. The CDR3 is made up of 13 amino acids. Germline CDR1 is SEHNR and CDR2 is FQNEAQ (reference sequence). V shed 2 bases and J shed 7 bases, with 9 bases lying between them.

The gene calls are TRBV7-8 and TRBJ2-7; the match to TRBD2 covers 7 bases. The trim removed 3 bases at V and 2 bases at J, leaving 7 bases unmatched. Germline CDR1 is SGHVS and CDR2 is FQNEAQ. This CDR3 has 15 residues. This CDR3 is CASSLGGSVTYEQYF. The CDR3 DNA follows: TGTGCCAGCAGCTTGGGCGGGAGTGTCACCTACGAGCAGTACTTC.

Regarding this clone: One junction end does not reproduce the germline sequence, and a read error may be involved. The chain combines TRBV18 with TRBJ2-7; TRBD1 agrees at 8 bases. This CDR3 has 16 residues. The germline gives CDR1 KGHSH, CDR2 LQKENI. CDR3 protein: CASSPLGSGGSNEQYF. In DNA, the CDR3 is TGTGCCAGCTCACCCCTCGGGTCAGGGGGCTCCAACGAGCAGTACTTC. The variable domain in full, with the rest retrieved from reference TRBV18 and TRBJ2-7, is NAGVMQNPRHLVRRRGQEARLRCSPMKGHSHVYWYRQLPEEGLKFMVYLQKENIIDESGMPKERFSAEFPKEGPSILRIQQVVRGDSAAYFCASSPLGSGGSNEQYFGPGTRLTVT.

The chain couples TRBV13 to TRBJ2-1; D could derive from TRBD1 or TRBD2 (5 bases each). V was shortened by 1 base and J by 3 bases, with 10 bases between the two germline ends. Germline lookup yields CDR1 PRHDT and CDR2 FYEKMQ (reference sequence). The length of the CDR3 is 15 residues. The CDR3 DNA sequence: TGTGCCAGCAGCTTAGAACAGGCGGGCTACAATGAGCAGTTCTTC. Encoded protein: CASSLEQAGYNEQFF.

This rearrangement joins TRBV6-5 to TRBJ2-6; D is tentatively TRBD1 or TRBD2 (5 bases each). Trimming shortened V by 7 bases and J by 0 bases, and 10 bases separated the two germline ends. This CDR3 is built from 15 residues. CDR1 and CDR2 (germline): MNHEY, SVGAGI. The CDR3 sequence: CASMGVRSGANVLTF. DNA for the CDR3: TGTGCCAGCATGGGGGTCCGCTCTGGGGCCAACGTCCTGACTTTC.

In regard to this clone: Other nucleotide sequences in the sample specify the same CDR3. The genes are TRBV9 and TRBJ1-1; D gene uncertain. V shed 0 bases and J shed 5 bases, with 8 bases lying between them. The CDR3 covers 13 residues. Germline CDR1 reads SGDLS; CDR2 reads YYNGEE. CDR3 sequence: CASSVEGGTEAFF. The CDR3 DNA is TGTGCCAGCAGCGTAGAAGGCGGGACTGAAGCTTTCTTT.

The chain recombines TRBV14 with TRBJ2-1; TRBD2 might be the D (6 bases). The germline gives CDR1 SGHDN, CDR2 FVKESK. Trimming took off 2 bases at V and 0 bases at J, with 17 bases between the two ends. The CDR3 extends over 18 amino acids. The CDR3: CASSQLAGLSNSYNEQFF. The CDR3 bases are TGTGCCAGCAGCCAACTTGCGGGGCTAAGTAACTCCTACAATGAGCAGTTCTTC.

The chain uses TRBV30 and TRBJ1-5; weak D call: TRBD1 (5 bases). V lost 2 bases, J lost 4 bases, and 12 bases lay in between. The CDR3 is 14 amino acids. Germline loops: CDR1 GTSNPN, CDR2 SVGIG (reference sequence). CDR3 coding DNA: TGTGCCTGGAGTAAAGGAGGGGTTAATCAGCCCCAGCATTTT. Translation gives CAWSKGGVNQPQHF.

In regard to this clone: At the DNA level, this CDR3 is encoded by other sequences in the same sample as well. This sequence joins TRBV28 and TRBJ1-2; D is ambiguous. Per the germline V gene, CDR1 is MDHEN and CDR2 is SYDVKM. The V and J ends lost 0 bases and 7 bases respectively, with 12 bases between them. CDR3 length equals 14 residues. This CDR3 reads CASSLWTHTFGYTF. In DNA form, the CDR3 reads TGTGCCAGCAGTTTATGGACACACACCTTTGGCTACACCTTC.

The rearrangement joins TRBV7-8 to TRBJ2-1; the D gene is possibly TRBD1 (7 bases). Germline lookup yields CDR1 SGHVS and CDR2 FQNEAQ. V was trimmed by 1 base and J by 5 bases, leaving 9 bases between them. This CDR3 spans 14 amino acids. The CDR3 DNA follows: TGTGCCAGCAGCTTAGGCAGGGGGGACAATGAGCAGTTCTTC. It specifies CASSLGRGDNEQFF.

This chain connects TRBV7-2 to TRBJ2-7; TRBD1 matches at 8 bases. The length of the CDR3 is 14 residues. After removal of 3 bases from V and 5 bases from J, the junction contained 6 bases not matched to a gene. Germline CDR1 SGHTA, CDR2 FQGNSA. DNA for the CDR3: TGTGCCAGCAGCTTTCGGACAGGGCAGGACGAGCAGTACTTC. It codes for CASSFRTGQDEQYF.

In this sample, this clone turned up once. The chain is built from TRBV27 and TRBJ2-1, with D possibly being TRBD2 (6 bases). Germline V CDR1 and CDR2: MNHEY, SMNVEV (reference sequence). There are 15 residues in the CDR3. Trimming removed 6 bases at V and 3 bases at J, with 15 bases between. The CDR3 DNA reads as TGTGCCAGCAGCCCGCGTAGCGGCTACTACAATGAGCAGTTCTTC. It is translated as CASSPRSGYYNEQFF.

This clone occurred once. The rearrangement uses TRBV27 and TRBJ1-2, with TRBD1 as a possible D gene (5 bases). CDR1 and CDR2 (germline): MNHEY, SMNVEV (reference sequence). This CDR3 contains 14 residues. Between the trimmed V and J ends, which lost 5 bases and 6 bases, there was a span of 16 bases. CDR3 sequence: CASSETGDLHGYTF. The CDR3 DNA follows: TGTGCCAGCAGTGAGACGGGGGATCTCCATGGCTACACCTTC.

The chain links TRBV4-2 to TRBJ2-3; 7 positions match TRBD2. CDR3 size: 13 residues. Germline loops: CDR1 LGHNA, CDR2 YNFKEQ. Germline trimming cut 8 bases from V and 3 bases from J; bases unmatched to any gene: 5. CDR3 sequence (DNA): TGTGCCAGCCGCGGGAGCGGGACAGATACGCAGTATTTT. It encodes CASRGSGTDTQYF.

V usage is TRBV15 and J usage is TRBJ2-5; maybe TRBD2 (6 bases). The CDR3 runs 18 residues. CDR1 is LNHNV and CDR2 is YYDKDF in the germline V gene (reference sequence). V lost 0 bases, J lost 2 bases, and 19 bases lay in between. The CDR3 is CATSRDLVYGTAQETQYF. The CDR3, as DNA: TGTGCCACCAGCAGAGATCTGGTTTATGGGACTGCTCAAGAGACCCAGTACTTC. The full variable domain, completed using reference TRBV15 and TRBJ2-5, is DAMVIQNPRYQVTQFGKPVTLSCSQTLNHNVMYWYQQKSSQAPKLLFHYYDKDFNNEADTPDNFQSRRPNTSFCFLDIRSPGLGDTAMYLCATSRDLVYGTAQETQYFGPGTRLLVL.

The genes are TRBV18 and TRBJ2-7; no firm D call. V lost 6 bases, J lost 0 bases, and 12 bases lay in between. This CDR3 is 14 amino acids long. Germline CDR1 KGHSH, CDR2 LQKENI. The CDR3 DNA reads TGTGCCAGCTCCCGAGCAGAACACTCCTACGAGCAGTACTTC. Translated, it gives CASSRAEHSYEQYF.

The chain is built from TRBV10-3 and TRBJ1-4, with TRBD1 as a possible D gene (5 bases). The length of the CDR3 is 14 residues. Germline-derived CDR1 and CDR2 are ENHRY and SYGVKD. V was clipped by 6 bases and J by 0 bases, with 8 bases between them. Written as DNA, the CDR3 is TGTGCCATCAGCAGGGCGGCAACTAATGAAAAACTGTTTTTT. Amino acids: CAISRAATNEKLFF.